The following is a T cell receptor (beta chain) sequence with its context. Its antigen is as yet unknown. These data originate in a study of cytomegalovirus exposure and HLA in healthy donors. Per germline, CDR1 MNHNY and CDR2 SVGAGI (reference sequence). CDR3 length: 14 residues. The V gene end was trimmed by 6 bases and the J gene end by 0 bases; junction bases not matched to a gene: 4. Researchers ran the PCR with 60 Vbeta and 13 Jbeta primers. As handled by the study authors: Later reanalysis found 60 million to 90 million unique TCR beta chains, around 10 million of them shared. Produced via immunoSEQ multiplex PCR; TCRdb's table is partial and in-frame only. V and J calls and clone size are as listed in that table; D and trimming were resolved from the DNA. The sample comprises some 100,000 clones, roughly 77% of which are singletons, and approximately 3.6% rests with the top ten. General study points: Fewer N-insertions than the approximately 700-donor mean were reportedly shown by an Asian-associated ancestry cluster in a later analysis. Earlier analysis looked at TCR beta V segments, and most were productive about 87% or about 30% of the time.

This chain connects TRBV6-6 to TRBJ1-1; 7 bases fit TRBD1. The TCR sequence derives from a woman between 45 and 60 years old in good health and CMV-seropositive. The sequenced sample consisted of PBMCs. The CDR3 DNA is TGTGCCAGCAGCCCGACAGGGATGAACACTGAAGCTTTCTTT. This encodes CASSPTGMNTEAFF.